The 15 T cell receptor beta chains below come from one sample, sequenced in a study of glioma-infiltrating T cells after dendritic cell vaccination. The repertoire was sequenced with immunoSEQ multiplex PCR; TCRdb's copy has only in-frame clones and lacks some. The sample shows fewer than 45,000 clones, just under 85% of them seen only once. This material consisted of blood, taken before dendritic cell vaccination. The receptors here all came from a human donor with glioblastoma.

J is TRBJ1-1 and V is TRBV15; D not certain. Germline CDR1 and CDR2: LNHNV and YYDKDF (reference sequence). The CDR3 contains 14 residues. V lost 0 bases, J lost 3 bases, and 8 bases lay in between. CDR3 sequence: CATSRDIDHTEAFF. CDR3 in DNA: TGTGCCACCAGCAGAGATATAGATCACACTGAAGCTTTCTTT.

The V call is TRBV11-2, the J call TRBJ2-7; TRBD2 might be the D (6 bases). V lost 5 bases and J lost 4, with 15 bases in between. The CDR3 consists of 14 residues. Germline V gene lookup returns CDR1 SGHAT and CDR2 FQNNGV. CDR3 coding DNA: TGTGCCAGCAGCCTACGACTAGTTAGTTACGAGCAGTACTTC. Residues: CASSLRLVSYEQYF.

In this sample, this clone turned up once. This chain connects TRBV4-3 to TRBJ2-1; 8 nucleotides align to TRBD1. Germline V gene data show CDR1 as LGHNA and CDR2 as YSLEER. Trimming took 2 bases from V and 7 from J; bases not matched to a gene: 4. The CDR3 has 14 amino acids. The CDR3 DNA reads as TGCGCCAGCAGCCAACACAGGGGGGAGAATGAGCAGTTCTTC. Translation: CASSQHRGENEQFF.

The chain has TRBV6-5 and TRBJ1-6; 7 bases match TRBD1. V shed 2 bases, J shed 7 bases, and the junction held 5 bases outside the gene matches. CDR3 size: 15 residues. CDR1 and CDR2 from the germline V gene are MNHEY and SVGAGI. CDR3 DNA: TGTGCCAGCAGTTACGCGGGGGGACAGAATTCACCCCTCCACTTT. Encoded protein: CASSYAGGQNSPLHF.

The J gene is TRBJ2-7, the V gene TRBV11-3; a weak D match, TRBD2 (6 bases). Trimming cost V 4 bases and J 2 bases, with 6 bases left between them. Germline CDR1 is SGHNT and CDR2 is YENEEA. The CDR3 is made up of 12 amino acids. CDR3 protein: CASSWRAYEQYF. CDR3 bases: TGTGCCAGCAGCTGGAGGGCCTACGAGCAGTACTTC.

This clone was counted a few times. The genes are TRBV2 and TRBJ2-2; 15 nucleotides agree with TRBD2. The CDR3 is 18 amino acids. V shed 7 bases and J 2 bases; nucleotides not matched to a gene: 8. In germline, CDR1 is SNHLY, CDR2 FYNNEI. The CDR3 spells CASTPGLAGGENTGELFF. The CDR3 bases are TGTGCCAGCACCCCGGGACTAGCGGGGGGCGAAAACACCGGGGAGCTGTTTTTT.

This clone has only one observation. The chain joins TRBV18 to TRBJ1-1; no firm D call. Germline V gene data show CDR1 as KGHSH and CDR2 as LQKENI. V was clipped by 4 bases and J by 4 bases, with 13 bases between them. This CDR3 has 14 amino acids. Here the CDR3 reads CASSRSGPTTEAFF. The CDR3 region has the DNA TGTGCCAGCTCACGGAGCGGACCAACCACTGAAGCTTTCTTT. Full variable domain (remainder filled in from reference TRBV18 and TRBJ1-1): NAGVMQNPRHLVRRRGQEARLRCSPMKGHSHVYWYRQLPEEGLKFMVYLQKENIIDESGMPKERFSAEFPKEGPSILRIQQVVRGDSAAYFCASSRSGPTTEAFFGQGTRLTVV.

This chain connects TRBV18 to TRBJ2-7; D ambiguous. Germline V gives CDR1 KGHSH, CDR2 LQKENI. The CDR3 has 11 amino acids. V was trimmed by 3 bases and J by 2 bases, leaving 2 bases between them. The CDR3 is CASSPTYEQYF. In DNA, the CDR3 is TGTGCCAGCTCACCCACCTACGAGCAGTACTTC.

DNA for the CDR3: TGTGCCAGCAGTGGACAGGAGACCTTTCAAGAGACCCAGTACTTC. As protein: CASSGQETFQETQYF. The chain links TRBV2 to TRBJ2-5; D is perhaps TRBD1 (6 bases). Germline loops: CDR1 SNHLY, CDR2 FYNNEI. This CDR3 is 15 amino acids long. V shed 4 bases and J shed 2 bases, with 14 bases lying between them.

The CDR3 sequence: CASSEVAGGTSAKNIQYF. The CDR3 DNA follows: TGTGCCAGCAGTGAAGTGGCGGGGGGTACCTCAGCCAAAAACATTCAGTACTTC. This chain uses TRBV2 with TRBJ2-4, with 8 nucleotides matching TRBD2. Germline CDR1 is SNHLY and CDR2 is FYNNEI. CDR3 length: 18 residues. Unmatched junction bases numbered 8, after V lost 1 base and J lost 0 bases.

The genes are TRBV23-1 and TRBJ1-6; no clear D. TRBV23-1 is flagged as an ORF with uncertain function. Trimming stripped 6 bases from V and 13 bases from J, with 10 bases between. The CDR3 extends over 11 amino acids. The chain's CDR3 is CASSVSGPLHF. CDR3 in DNA: TGCGCCAGCAGCGTATCGGGGCCCCTCCACTTT.

This sequence joins TRBV11-3 and TRBJ1-2; D is perhaps TRBD1 (5 bases). Deletions cut 4 bases from V and 5 bases from J, with 17 bases between. The CDR3 extends over 15 amino acids. Germline CDR1 SGHNT, CDR2 YENEEA. In nucleotides, the CDR3 is TGTGCCAGCAGCTCGGGACTGCCTAACGTTTATGGCTACACCTTC. Encoded protein: CASSSGLPNVYGYTF.

Points on this clone: Other DNA sequences in the same sample also yield this CDR3. The V and J genes are TRBV4-3 and TRBJ1-6; D is perhaps TRBD1 (6 bases). The CDR3 spans 17 residues. The germline V gene has CDR1 LGHNA and CDR2 YSLEER. Trimming removed 1 base at V and 0 bases at J, with 10 bases between. In nucleotides, the CDR3 is TGCGCCAGCAGCCAAGGGCAGGGGAGCTCCTATAATTCACCCCTCCACTTT. Amino acid sequence: CASSQGQGSSYNSPLHF.

About this clone: At one end, the junction sequence differs from germline, possibly due to a read error. The gene calls are TRBV7-7 and TRBJ1-5, with TRBD1 as a possible D gene (5 bases). The CDR3 loop spans 19 amino acids. Germline V gene sequence: CDR1 SSHAT, CDR2 FNYEAQ (reference sequence). CDR3 DNA: TGTGCTAGCAGCGAGGACGTAGGGGCCGCGAAATATAGCAATCAGCCCCAGCATTTT. Its protein product is CASSEDVGAAKYSNQPQHF.

The rearrangement uses TRBV6-5 and TRBJ1-2; 7 bases are shared with TRBD1. This CDR3 has 13 amino acids. Germline V gene sequence: CDR1 MNHEY, CDR2 SVGAGI. Trimming removed 6 bases from V and 8 bases from J; junction bases left unmatched: 9. CDR3 amino acids: CASRLQGVGGYTF. The CDR3 coding sequence is TGTGCCAGCAGACTCCAGGGGGTGGGGGGCTACACCTTC.